One and the same sample provided the 21 T cell receptor beta chains below, sequenced in a study of blood T cell repertoires in COVID-19. The data were produced by immunoSEQ multiplex PCR, yet TCRdb's version contains in-frame clones alone and is incomplete. The sample gives about 150,000 clones, more than 70% of which show up once; approximately 7% is in the top ten. Sequenced input: peripheral blood. Receptors originate from a man aged 45-65 years with active or convalescent COVID-19.

CDR3 nucleotides: TGCGCCAGCAGCCTAGACTGGAGCTCCTACAATGAGCAGTTCTTC. Translating gives CASSLDWSSYNEQFF. The chain employs TRBV5-1 and TRBJ2-1; D gene ambiguous. The CDR3 sequence is 15 residues long. V was pared by 4 bases and J by 0 bases, with 11 bases between. CDR1 and CDR2 from the germline V gene are SGHRS and YFSETQ.

This chain links TRBV9 with TRBJ1-3; TRBD1 matches at 8 bases. Losses at the gene ends were 3 bases for V and 4 bases for J; bases not matched to a gene: 9. Germline V gene data show CDR1 as SGDLS and CDR2 as YYNGEE. This CDR3 has 16 amino acids. The DNA of the CDR3 is TGTGCCAGCAGCGGGGCAGGGGGCCTGCTCGGAAACACCATATATTTT. Encoded protein: CASSGAGGLLGNTIYF.

The V call is TRBV7-3, the J call TRBJ2-5; D is perhaps TRBD2 (6 bases). Germline V gene data show CDR1 as SGHTA and CDR2 as FQGTGA. V was pared by 1 base and J by 6 bases, with 15 bases between. The CDR3 spans 15 residues. The DNA of the CDR3 is TGTGCCAGCAGCTTAAATAAGTCAGGGAGGAAGACCCAGTACTTC. This encodes CASSLNKSGRKTQYF.

This clone was recorded once. One end of the junction fails to match germline, which may point to a read error. J is TRBJ1-2 and V is TRBV27, with TRBD1 identical over 9 bases. The CDR3 is 12 amino acids. Germline V CDR1 and CDR2: MNHEY, SMNVEV (reference sequence). The CDR3 sequence is CASSLGQGVFAF. Written as DNA, the CDR3 is TGTGCCAGCAGCCTGGGACAGGGTGTCTTCGCCTTC.

The chain recombines TRBV5-1 with TRBJ1-5; 10 bases agree with TRBD1. V dropped 1 base and J dropped 5; count of bases not matched to a gene: 3. This CDR3 contains 15 residues. Germline CDR1 is SGHRS and CDR2 is YFSETQ. CDR3 region: CASSLSGQGHQPQHF. As DNA, the CDR3 is TGCGCCAGCAGCTTGTCGGGACAGGGGCATCAGCCCCAGCATTTT.

The chain combines TRBV6-5 with TRBJ1-3; D remains unclear. Germline-derived CDR1 and CDR2 are MNHEY and SVGAGI. CDR3 length: 13 amino acids. Trimming took off 7 bases at V and 4 bases at J, with 11 bases between the two ends. CDR3 sequence: CASNRPQGNTIYF. The CDR3 region has the DNA TGTGCCAGCAACCGCCCTCAGGGAAACACCATATATTTT.

The J gene is TRBJ1-6, the V gene TRBV15, with a tentative D call TRBD1 (5 bases). This CDR3 contains 15 residues. The V gene lost 5 bases and the J gene lost 7 bases, with 15 bases spanning the gap. Per germline, CDR1 LNHNV and CDR2 YYDKDF (reference sequence). The CDR3 nucleotides are TGTGCCACCAGCCTTGAGGCAGGGAGGAATTCACCCCTCCACTTT. Amino acids: CATSLEAGRNSPLHF.

The chain joins TRBV5-5 to TRBJ2-5, with TRBD2 matching over 11 bases. The J segment lost 2 bases and the V segment lost 4 bases, leaving 7 bases of the junction unmatched. Per the germline V gene, CDR1 is SGHKS and CDR2 is YYEKEE (reference sequence). The CDR3 has 16 residues. This chain's CDR3 is CASSVGLAGLQETQYF. In DNA, the CDR3 is TGTGCCAGCAGCGTAGGACTAGCGGGTTTACAAGAGACCCAGTACTTC.

The gene calls are TRBV24-1 and TRBJ1-2; TRBD1 aligns across 10 bases. The CDR3 consists of 14 residues. After removal of 4 bases from V and 7 bases from J, the junction contained 5 bases not matched to a gene. Germline assignment: CDR1 KGHDR and CDR2 SFDVKD. The CDR3 sequence: CATSEGQGRVGYTF. DNA of the CDR3: TGTGCCACCAGTGAGGGACAGGGGAGGGTTGGCTACACCTTC.

This clone was counted at least ten times. The V and J genes are TRBV4-2 and TRBJ2-7, with D perhaps TRBD2 (5 bases). The CDR3 runs 16 residues. Looked up from germline, CDR1 is LGHNA and CDR2 is YNFKEQ. Trimming pared 0 bases from V and 2 bases from J, leaving 14 bases between. In DNA form, the CDR3 reads TGTGCCAGCAGCCAAGATTTAGCGTTACGAACCTACGAGCAGTACTTC. Translation: CASSQDLALRTYEQYF.

The chain has TRBV18 and TRBJ1-6; no definite D call. From germline, CDR1 is KGHSH and CDR2 LQKENI. This CDR3 has 13 amino acids. Trimming stripped 4 bases from V and 10 bases from J, with 11 bases between. The CDR3: CASSLRPTSPLHF. The CDR3 nucleotides read TGTGCCAGCTCACTCAGACCGACATCACCCCTCCACTTT.

The genes are TRBV7-3 and TRBJ2-1; 8 bases agree with TRBD2. Germline trimming cut 5 bases from V and 7 bases from J; bases unmatched to any gene: 13. This CDR3 spans 16 amino acids. Germline V gives CDR1 SGHTA, CDR2 FQGTGA. The CDR3 nucleotides are TGTGCCAGCAGCACGATAGCGGGATTAAGGAAGAATGAGCAGTTCTTC. Protein: CASSTIAGLRKNEQFF.

The chain is built from TRBV11-2 and TRBJ1-2, with 9 positions matching TRBD1. This CDR3 spans 13 amino acids. The V segment lost 4 bases and the J segment 4 bases; nucleotides outside the gene matches: 1. Germline lookup yields CDR1 SGHAT and CDR2 FQNNGV. CDR3 protein: CASSSDRGYGYTF. As DNA, the CDR3 is TGTGCCAGCAGCTCGGACAGGGGCTATGGCTACACCTTC.

The chain combines TRBV4-2 with TRBJ2-1; 9 bases are a match to TRBD1. Germline V gene data show CDR1 as LGHNA and CDR2 as YNFKEQ. J gave up 6 bases and V 7 bases, and 19 bases lay outside the gene matches. The CDR3 runs to 18 residues. DNA of the CDR3: TGTGCCAGCAACCAGGCTCGACCCGGGACAGGGTTCTCCAATGAGCAGTTCTTC. Translation: CASNQARPGTGFSNEQFF.

The chain combines TRBV7-9 with TRBJ2-7; 11 bases are a match to TRBD1. The ends lost 1 base at V and 5 bases at J; junction bases unmatched: 13. This CDR3 comprises 18 residues. Germline values: CDR1 SEHNR, CDR2 FQNEAQ (reference sequence). The CDR3 sequence: CASSLGRSRDRGLDEQYF. In DNA, the CDR3 is TGTGCCAGCAGCTTAGGGAGGAGCCGGGACAGGGGGTTGGACGAGCAGTACTTC.

The chain is built from TRBV24-1 and TRBJ1-2, with 7 bases identical to TRBD1. Trimming at V came to 6 bases and at J to 2 bases, leaving 2 bases not matched to a gene. The CDR3 has 13 residues. Germline V gene sequence: CDR1 KGHDR, CDR2 SFDVKD. CDR3 region: CATSSQGNYGYTF. The DNA for the CDR3 is TGTGCCACCAGTTCACAGGGGAACTATGGCTACACCTTC.

The chain uses TRBV24-1 and TRBJ1-2; D uncertain. Trimming removed 6 bases from V and 8 bases from J, with 9 bases in between. Germline-derived CDR1 and CDR2 are KGHDR and SFDVKD. The CDR3 totals 11 residues. The CDR3 coding sequence is TGTGCCACCAGTCTAAGGAGAGGCTACACCTTC. This gives the protein CATSLRRGYTF.

The V call is TRBV7-3, the J call TRBJ2-1, with D possibly TRBD2 on 6 matching bases. Germline values: CDR1 SGHTA, CDR2 FQGTGA. Trimming stripped 2 bases from V and 3 bases from J, with 11 bases between. CDR3 size: 15 residues. In nucleotides, the CDR3 is TGTGCCAGCAGCTTAGGACGGGGGAGCTACAATGAGCAGTTCTTC. Translation gives CASSLGRGSYNEQFF.

In nucleotides, the CDR3 is TGCGCCAGCAGCCAAGCCCGGGACTGGTACAATGAGCAGTTCTTC. As protein: CASSQARDWYNEQFF. The chain is built from TRBV4-3 and TRBJ2-1, with D possibly being TRBD2 (6 bases). Per the germline V gene, CDR1 is LGHNA and CDR2 is YSLEER. The CDR3 extends over 15 amino acids. V lost 1 base and J 4 bases, leaving 11 bases between the germline ends.

This chain joins TRBV5-4 and TRBJ2-1, with 9 bases matching TRBD2. Germline loops: CDR1 SGHNT, CDR2 YYREEE (reference sequence). The CDR3 has 19 residues. The trim removed 5 bases at V and 1 base at J, leaving 16 bases unmatched. The CDR3 here is CASSAPGLADWTSYNEQFF. In nucleotides, the CDR3 is TGTGCCAGCAGTGCACCGGGACTAGCAGACTGGACTTCCTACAATGAGCAGTTCTTC.

In its sample, this clone was seen once. In nucleotides, the CDR3 is TGTGCCAGCAGTAGCGGACCTGACGCGGAGACCCAGTACTTC. This sequence encodes CASSSGPDAETQYF. The genes are TRBV2 and TRBJ2-5; possibly TRBD2 for D (5 bases). The CDR3 covers 14 residues. Between the trimmed V and J ends, which lost 5 bases and 5 bases, there was a span of 15 bases. In germline, CDR1 is SNHLY, CDR2 FYNNEI.